Listed below are T cell receptor beta chains from one sample, sequenced in a study of shared clonotypes between healthy human individuals. Clones were read by immunoSEQ multiplex PCR, and TCRdb kept only the in-frame ones, dropping some. The sample carries around 2,000,000 clones, roughly 96% recorded once. The sequenced material came from naive CD4+ T cells sorted from blood. These receptors were collected from a man between 18 and 35 years old in good health. CDR3s include the opening cysteine and the closing phenylalanine or tryptophan. A D gene is named only where the DNA matches it firmly. Size is omitted from some rows. Given values are once, few, many or a class for expanded clones.

TRBJ1-2 - - TRBV30 CAWSARAGYTF TGTGCCTGGAGTGCCAGGGCTGGCTACACCTTC
TRBJ2-3 - TRBD2 TRBV5-1 CASSFTGLGTDTQYF TGCGCCAGCAGCTTCACAGGACTAGGCACAGATACGCAGTATTTT
TRBJ2-7 - - TRBV11-1 CASSLPSGPYEQYF TGTGCCAGCAGCTTACCTTCAGGGCCCTACGAGCAGTACTTC
TRBJ1-1 - - TRBV7-9 CASLPTWAGTEAFF TGTGCCAGCCTCCCAACCTGGGCGGGCACTGAAGCTTTCTTT
TRBJ2-7 once - TRBV6-1 CASSAFSYEQYF TGTGCCAGCAGTGCTTTCTCCTACGAGCAGTACTTC
TRBJ2-7 - - TRBV2 CASSSEVSYEQYF TGTGCCAGCAGTTCAGAAGTCTCCTACGAGCAGTACTTC
TRBJ2-5 - - TRBV7-9 CASSLAGAQETQYF TGTGCCAGCAGCTTAGCAGGGGCGCAAGAGACCCAGTACTTC
TRBJ2-2 - - TRBV4-1 CASSQVPLAPGELFF TGCGCCAGCAGCCAGGTGCCCCTAGCTCCCGGGGAGCTGTTTTTT
TRBJ2-3 - TRBD2 TRBV6-6 CASSYASGSADTQYF TGTGCCAGCAGTTACGCTAGCGGGAGTGCAGATACGCAGTATTTT
TRBJ1-5 - TRBD1 TRBV2 CASSETRQGAISNQPQHF TGTGCCAGCAGTGAAACTCGACAGGGGGCGATCTCTAATCAGCCCCAGCATTTT
TRBJ1-4 - - TRBV15 CATSRVGAANEKLFF TGTGCCACCAGCAGAGTGGGCGCGGCTAATGAAAAACTGTTTTTT
TRBJ1-1 - TRBD1 TRBV7-7 CASSFKEGTGELGTEAFF TGTGCTAGCAGCTTTAAAGAGGGAACAGGGGAACTAGGAACTGAAGCTTTCTTT
TRBJ2-5 - - TRBV29-1 CSLSGEETQYF TGCAGTCTGTCGGGGGAAGAGACCCAGTACTTC
TRBJ2-7 - TRBD2 TRBV6-5 CASAWGGETYEQYF TGTGCCAGCGCCTGGGGGGGAGAGACCTACGAGCAGTACTTC
TRBJ2-6 once - TRBV10-1 CASSDGASTGANVLTF TGCGCCAGCAGTGACGGGGCCTCCACTGGGGCCAACGTCCTGACTTTC
TRBJ2-7 - TRBD2 TRBV2 CAAGGSGTYEQYF TGTGCCGCGGGAGGGAGTGGGACCTACGAGCAGTACTTC
TRBJ2-4 - - TRBV28 CASQGQLQYF TGTGCCAGCCAGGGACAACTTCAGTACTTC
TRBJ2-6 - TRBD1 TRBV4-2 CASSRSGGGSSGANVLTF TGTGCCAGCAGCCGTTCAGGGGGCGGAAGCTCTGGGGCCAACGTCCTGACTTTC
TRBJ2-7 - TRBD2 TRBV18 CASSPLSGTLSYEQYF TGTGCCAGCTCACCGTTAAGCGGGACCTTATCCTACGAGCAGTACTTC
TRBJ2-3 - - TRBV5-1 CASSLGLSFYSSTDTQYF TGCGCCAGCAGCTTAGGCCTTTCCTTCTATTCTAGCACAGATACGCAGTATTTT
TRBJ1-6 - - TRBV30 CAWSLLPPGQQNSPLHF TGTGCCTGGAGTCTCCTCCCTCCGGGACAACAAAATTCACCCCTCCACTTT
TRBJ2-5 - TRBD1 TRBV29-1 CSVHDRGEETQYF TGCAGCGTACACGACAGGGGTGAGGAGACCCAGTACTTC
TRBJ2-7 - - TRBV4-3 CASSQEQGLFYEQYF TGCGCCAGCAGCCAAGAACAAGGACTATTCTACGAGCAGTACTTC
TRBJ2-2 - - TRBV7-6 CASSLISVGTNTGELFF TGTGCCAGCAGCTTAATCTCAGTCGGGACGAACACCGGGGAGCTGTTTTTT
TRBJ2-3 few TRBD1 TRBV18 CASSPDRAADTQYF TGTGCCAGCTCACCAGACAGGGCGGCAGATACGCAGTATTTT
TRBJ1-2 - TRBD1 TRBV6-1 CASSERGQGMVGYTF TGTGCCAGCAGTGAAAGGGGACAGGGGATGGTTGGCTACACCTTC
TRBJ2-1 once - TRBV5-1 CASSQDIYNEQFF TGCGCCAGCAGTCAGGACATCTACAATGAGCAGTTCTTC
TRBJ2-7 - - TRBV6-5 CASSPRQFSYEQYF TGTGCCAGCAGTCCAAGACAGTTCTCCTACGAGCAGTACTTC
TRBJ2-2 - - TRBV6-1 CASSLSGIPGELFF TGTGCCAGCAGTCTTAGTGGGATTCCCGGGGAGCTGTTTTTT
TRBJ2-5 - - TRBV10-3 CAISELAGGETQYF TGTGCCATCAGTGAACTCGCCGGGGGAGAGACCCAGTACTTC
TRBJ1-2 - - TRBV9 CASSPGRGDYGYTF TGTGCCAGCAGCCCTGGTAGAGGAGACTATGGCTACACCTTC
TRBJ2-7 - TRBD2 TRBV13 CASSLRLAGRSYEQYF TGTGCCAGCAGCCTCCGACTAGCCGGGAGGTCCTACGAGCAGTACTTC
TRBJ2-5 few - TRBV6-6 CASTDPHSWETQYF TGTGCCAGCACAGACCCTCACTCATGGGAGACCCAGTACTTC
TRBJ2-1 - - TRBV6-5 CASSYSGVQRGNEQFF TGTGCCAGCAGTTACTCGGGCGTCCAAAGGGGCAATGAGCAGTTCTTC
TRBJ2-2 - - TRBV27 CASSVRLDYYTGELFF TGTGCCAGCAGTGTAAGGCTTGACTATTACACCGGGGAGCTGTTTTTT
TRBJ2-1 - TRBD2 TRBV19 CASRRMGEGLYNEQFF TGTGCCAGCAGACGTATGGGGGAGGGCCTATACAATGAGCAGTTCTTC
TRBJ1-6 - - TRBV5-8 CASALYNSPLHF TGTGCCAGCGCTCTGTATAATTCACCCCTCCACTTT
TRBJ2-7 - - TRBV30 CAWSVRAGHAYEQYF TGTGCCTGGAGTGTACGGGCCGGGCATGCCTACGAGCAGTACTTC
TRBJ1-1 - - TRBV7-9 CASSFFQGNTEAFF TGTGCCAGCAGCTTTTTTCAGGGCAACACTGAAGCTTTCTTT
TRBJ1-2 - TRBD1 TRBV28 CASNSRSTGGAYGYTF TGTGCCAGCAACTCACGTTCGACAGGGGGCGCCTATGGCTACACCTTC
TRBJ2-6 - TRBD1 TRBV7-9 CASNPTGGHSGANVLTF TGTGCCAGCAACCCGACAGGGGGCCACTCTGGGGCCAACGTCCTGACTTTC
TRBJ2-5 - - TRBV14 CASSQEKLQETQYF TGTGCCAGCAGCCAAGAGAAGTTACAAGAGACCCAGTACTTC
TRBJ1-6 - TRBD1 TRBV5-1 CASSVTGVSPLHF TGCGCCAGCAGCGTAACAGGGGTATCACCCCTCCACTTT
TRBJ2-7 - - TRBV4-1 CASSQDPGNYEQYF TGCGCCAGCAGCCAAGATCCCGGGAACTACGAGCAGTACTTC
TRBJ2-5 - - TRBV21-1 CASIGETQYF TGTGCCAGCATAGGGGAGACCCAGTACTTC
TRBJ1-1 - TRBD1 TRBV28 CASRAKLGTGNTEAFF TGTGCCAGCAGGGCTAAACTCGGGACAGGTAACACTGAAGCTTTCTTT
TRBJ1-5 - TRBD1 TRBV7-6 CASSLFNRGVNQPQHF TGTGCCAGCAGCTTATTCAACAGGGGGGTCAATCAGCCCCAGCATTTT
TRBJ1-2 - - TRBV5-1 CASSLKAGPRGDYGYTF TGCGCCAGCAGCTTGAAGGCGGGGCCCAGGGGTGACTATGGCTACACCTTC
TRBJ2-7 - TRBD2 TRBV27 CASSAAGTSGNYEQYF TGTGCCAGCAGTGCAGCTGGGACTAGCGGTAACTACGAGCAGTACTTC
TRBJ2-5 once - TRBV18 CASSPLSGVETQYF TGTGCCAGCTCACCACTCTCGGGGGTGGAGACCCAGTACTTC
TRBJ1-5 - - TRBV5-4 CASSLDGPYSNQPQHF TGTGCCAGCAGCTTGGACGGGCCTTATAGCAATCAGCCCCAGCATTTT
TRBJ2-4 - - TRBV30 CAWNRAAKNIQYF TGTGCCTGGAACAGGGCAGCCAAAAACATTCAGTACTTC
TRBJ2-7 - - TRBV9 CASSPRSTYEQYF TGTGCCAGCAGCCCCCGTTCTACCTACGAGCAGTACTTC
TRBJ2-7 - TRBD1 TRBV6-6 CASSSPGQVTYEQYF TGTGCCAGCAGTTCTCCCGGACAGGTAACCTACGAGCAGTACTTC
TRBJ2-1 - TRBD1 TRBV10-3 CAISDGQGRDNEQFF TGTGCCATCAGTGACGGACAGGGCAGGGACAATGAGCAGTTCTTC
TRBJ2-7 - TRBD1 TRBV7-9 CASSLAGQAYEQYF TGTGCCAGCAGCTTAGCGGGACAGGCCTACGAGCAGTACTTC
TRBJ2-5 - - TRBV5-1 CASSVVRDQKETQYF TGCGCCAGCAGCGTTGTCCGGGACCAAAAAGAGACCCAGTACTTC
TRBJ2-7 - TRBD1 TRBV5-4 CASSLGRQGGYEQYF TGTGCCAGCAGCTTGGGCCGACAGGGGGGCTACGAGCAGTACTTC
TRBJ2-2 - - TRBV5-6 CASSLAGLADTIGELFF TGTGCCAGCAGCTTGGCCGGGCTGGCGGATACGATCGGGGAGCTGTTTTTT
TRBJ2-2 - - TRBV7-8 CASSLSLNSATGELFF TGTGCCAGCAGCTTAAGTTTGAACAGCGCTACCGGGGAGCTGTTTTTT